The rows below give T cell receptor beta chains drawn from one sample of a study of OX40 agonist ivuxolimab in advanced cancers. The table came from immunoSEQ multiplex PCR; TCRdb's copy has only in-frame clones and leaves some out. The data show about 13,000 clones, 67% seen once. The sequences come from CD4+ or CD8+ T cells sorted from blood, collected in a trial of the OX40 agonist ivuxolimab. These receptors came from an adult with an advanced solid tumor such as melanoma, head and neck, liver or kidney cancer. The conserved cysteine and the conserved F or W are not part of the CDR3 here. Each record gives: V gene, D gene, clone size, CDR3 protein. A D gene is named only where the DNA matches it firmly. The size entry is marked missing in some rows and otherwise reads once, few, many or a size class.

V: TRBV4-2
D: NA
size: NA
CDR3: ASSQEDSDTGELF

V: TRBV9
D: TRBD2
size: NA
CDR3: ASSSPRGGANTGELF

V: TRBV9
D: NA
size: NA
CDR3: ASSVTSSGELF

V: TRBV7-6
D: NA
size: NA
CDR3: ASSLDPGDTGELF

V: TRBV4-1
D: NA
size: NA
CDR3: ASSQVLRTGSGNTIY

V: TRBV23-1
D: NA
size: NA
CDR3: ASSQSFGTKSNQPQH

V: TRBV28
D: TRBD1
size: NA
CDR3: ASTRDRGSTDTQY

V: TRBV30
D: NA
size: NA
CDR3: AWTGGLFNEKLF

V: TRBV23-1
D: NA
size: medium-sized
CDR3: ASSRRVREQF

V: TRBV5-6
D: NA
size: few
CDR3: ASSLLNYNEQF

V: TRBV5-1
D: NA
size: NA
CDR3: ASSLSQGSPYEQY

V: TRBV11-3
D: NA
size: NA
CDR3: ASRAGSSYNEQF

V: TRBV5-1
D: NA
size: NA
CDR3: ASSPDGGRGEKLF

V: TRBV6-6
D: NA
size: NA
CDR3: ASSYLNDGELF

V: TRBV11-3
D: TRBD2
size: few
CDR3: ASSLNDGAGDEQY